Below are 9 T cell receptor beta chains sequenced from a single sample in a study of control samples from healthy donors and cancer patients. Clones were read by immunoSEQ multiplex PCR, and TCRdb kept only the in-frame ones, dropping some. The sample has 140,000 or so clones, about 94% seen once. Specimen: PBMCs. The receptors shown here come from a man in his sixties with colorectal cancer.

This rearrangement joins TRBV7-2 to TRBJ2-7, with 12 bases fitting TRBD1. The CDR3 is 14 amino acids. In germline, CDR1 is SGHTA, CDR2 FQGNSA. The V and J ends lost 5 bases and 6 bases, in that order; junction bases with no gene match: 5. Here the CDR3 DNA reads TGTGCCAGCAGCACGCGGGACAGGGGGCGCGAGCAGTACTTC. This sequence encodes CASSTRDRGREQYF.

The rearrangement joins TRBV10-3 to TRBJ2-5; 9 bases are shared with TRBD1. The CDR3 is 13 amino acids. The ends lost 6 bases at V and 5 bases at J; junction bases unmatched: 4. CDR1 ENHRY and CDR2 SYGVKD come from the germline V gene. In DNA form, the CDR3 reads TGTGCCATCAGGGGACAGGGTGGGGAGACCCAGTACTTC. Its protein is CAIRGQGGETQYF.

V usage is TRBV21-1 and J usage is TRBJ2-1. TRBV21-1 is deemed a pseudogene. The CDR3 is 16 amino acids. The CDR3 reads CASSKVPQRRANEQFF. The DNA of the CDR3 is TGTGCCAGCAGCAAAGTCCCTCAGCGAAGGGCCAATGAGCAGTTCTTC.

The rearrangement uses TRBV19 and TRBJ2-1; 7 bases map to TRBD2. This CDR3 has 14 amino acids. V was pared by 4 bases and J by 5 bases, with 5 bases of the junction left unmatched. Germline V gene sequence: CDR1 LNHDA, CDR2 SQIVND (reference sequence). CDR3 bases: TGTGCCAGTAGTAACCTAGCGGCCAACAATGAGCAGTTCTTC. This gives the protein CASSNLAANNEQFF. Filled out from reference TRBV19 and TRBJ2-1, the complete variable domain reads DGGITQSPKYLFRKEGQNVTLSCEQNLNHDAMYWYRQDPGQGLRLIYYSQIVNDFQKGDIAEGYSVSREKKESFPLTVTSAQKNPTAFYLCASSNLAANNEQFFGPGTRLTVL.

This chain connects TRBV20-1 to TRBJ2-7; no clear D gene. The germline V gene encodes CDR1 DFQATT and CDR2 SNEGSKA (reference sequence). Trimming stripped 6 bases from V and 2 bases from J, with 8 bases between. This CDR3 contains 11 residues. The CDR3 spells CSAPDAYEQYF. CDR3 DNA sequence: TGCAGTGCACCGGACGCCTACGAGCAGTACTTC.

The CDR3 DNA follows: TGTGCCAGCAGGACTACAGGGGTAGCCTACGAGCAGTACTTC. Its translation: CASRTTGVAYEQYF. The chain couples TRBV7-6 to TRBJ2-7; 7 bases are a match to TRBD1. Germline trimming cut 6 bases from V and 2 bases from J; bases unmatched to any gene: 7. The CDR3 extends over 14 amino acids. Looked up from germline, CDR1 is SGHVS and CDR2 is FNYEAQ.

The V and J genes are TRBV25-1 and TRBJ1-2; D remains ambiguous. Germline V CDR1 and CDR2: MGHDK, SYGVNS. CDR3 length: 14 residues. Trimming left V 4 bases short and J 0 bases short, with 9 bases between. Written as DNA, the CDR3 is TGTGCCAGCAGTGCTGGCAGCACTAACTATGGCTACACCTTC. Translation: CASSAGSTNYGYTF.

The genes are TRBV5-8 and TRBJ1-2; a possible D gene is TRBD1 (6 bases). Trimming pared 3 bases from V and 3 bases from J, leaving 6 bases between. CDR1 and CDR2 (germline): SGHTS, YDEGEE. The CDR3 runs to 12 residues. CDR3: CASSSGDYGYTF. CDR3 nucleotide sequence: TGTGCCAGCAGCTCAGGGGACTATGGCTACACCTTC.

This rearrangement joins TRBV7-2 to TRBJ1-2; D not certain. The V gene lost 2 bases and the J gene lost 4 bases, with 17 bases spanning the gap. CDR1 is SGHTA, CDR2 FQGNSA, per germline. The CDR3 contains 16 residues. The chain's CDR3 is CASSLFLTGQAYGYTF. The CDR3 nucleotides read TGTGCCAGCAGCTTATTTTTGACGGGCCAGGCCTATGGCTACACCTTC.